Included here is one T cell receptor (beta chain) sequence, with context. Sequencing used immunoSEQ multiplex PCR; TCRdb keeps in-frame clones, though not all of them. The table lists over 120,000 clones, approximately 90% of them singletons, with 6.2% in the top ten. This sample was taken from a study of cytomegalovirus exposure and HLA in healthy donors. V was clipped by 2 bases and J by 5 bases, with 16 bases between them. CDR1 SGHNT and CDR2 YYREEE come from the germline V gene (reference sequence). This CDR3 is 15 amino acids long. The chain employs TRBV5-4 and TRBJ2-5; maybe TRBD1 (6 bases). The material sequenced was PBMCs. The receptor was isolated from a woman aged 25 to 39 in good health and CMV-seropositive. This CDR3 is CASSFTGLGPETQYF. The DNA of the CDR3 is TGTGCCAGCAGCTTCACAGGGTTGGGGCCGGAGACCCAGTACTTC.